This T cell receptor (beta chain) was identified in a study of T cells in Graves' hyperthyroidism and ophthalmopathy. From RNA transcripts, TCR beta CDR3 regions were amplified. Researchers ran a first-round RT-PCR on the TCR CDR3 using the HTBI primer set. TCRdb reprocessed the multiplex PCR reads with MiXCR, giving one entry per CDR3 protein. Here the sample spans around 250,000 distinct CDR3 sequences, around 26% being singletons. Regarding the study as a whole: Most thyroid clonotypes expanded above 0.001 were also detected in blood.

Uncontrolled infection, other autoimmune disease, pregnancy or lactation excluded patients. This clonotype was detected ten times or more. Its antigen is unidentified. From germline, CDR1 is SEHNR and CDR2 FQNEAQ (reference sequence). V was cut by 5 bases and J by 2 bases, with 9 bases left in between. This CDR3 comprises 13 residues. Sequencing used blood. The V and J genes are TRBV7-9 and TRBJ1-2; D is ambiguous. The TCR comes from a woman in her 40s with Graves' ophthalmopathy. The CDR3 nucleotides are TGTGCCAGCAGCCCAGATCAGAACTATGGCTACACCTTC. Translation gives CASSPDQNYGYTF.